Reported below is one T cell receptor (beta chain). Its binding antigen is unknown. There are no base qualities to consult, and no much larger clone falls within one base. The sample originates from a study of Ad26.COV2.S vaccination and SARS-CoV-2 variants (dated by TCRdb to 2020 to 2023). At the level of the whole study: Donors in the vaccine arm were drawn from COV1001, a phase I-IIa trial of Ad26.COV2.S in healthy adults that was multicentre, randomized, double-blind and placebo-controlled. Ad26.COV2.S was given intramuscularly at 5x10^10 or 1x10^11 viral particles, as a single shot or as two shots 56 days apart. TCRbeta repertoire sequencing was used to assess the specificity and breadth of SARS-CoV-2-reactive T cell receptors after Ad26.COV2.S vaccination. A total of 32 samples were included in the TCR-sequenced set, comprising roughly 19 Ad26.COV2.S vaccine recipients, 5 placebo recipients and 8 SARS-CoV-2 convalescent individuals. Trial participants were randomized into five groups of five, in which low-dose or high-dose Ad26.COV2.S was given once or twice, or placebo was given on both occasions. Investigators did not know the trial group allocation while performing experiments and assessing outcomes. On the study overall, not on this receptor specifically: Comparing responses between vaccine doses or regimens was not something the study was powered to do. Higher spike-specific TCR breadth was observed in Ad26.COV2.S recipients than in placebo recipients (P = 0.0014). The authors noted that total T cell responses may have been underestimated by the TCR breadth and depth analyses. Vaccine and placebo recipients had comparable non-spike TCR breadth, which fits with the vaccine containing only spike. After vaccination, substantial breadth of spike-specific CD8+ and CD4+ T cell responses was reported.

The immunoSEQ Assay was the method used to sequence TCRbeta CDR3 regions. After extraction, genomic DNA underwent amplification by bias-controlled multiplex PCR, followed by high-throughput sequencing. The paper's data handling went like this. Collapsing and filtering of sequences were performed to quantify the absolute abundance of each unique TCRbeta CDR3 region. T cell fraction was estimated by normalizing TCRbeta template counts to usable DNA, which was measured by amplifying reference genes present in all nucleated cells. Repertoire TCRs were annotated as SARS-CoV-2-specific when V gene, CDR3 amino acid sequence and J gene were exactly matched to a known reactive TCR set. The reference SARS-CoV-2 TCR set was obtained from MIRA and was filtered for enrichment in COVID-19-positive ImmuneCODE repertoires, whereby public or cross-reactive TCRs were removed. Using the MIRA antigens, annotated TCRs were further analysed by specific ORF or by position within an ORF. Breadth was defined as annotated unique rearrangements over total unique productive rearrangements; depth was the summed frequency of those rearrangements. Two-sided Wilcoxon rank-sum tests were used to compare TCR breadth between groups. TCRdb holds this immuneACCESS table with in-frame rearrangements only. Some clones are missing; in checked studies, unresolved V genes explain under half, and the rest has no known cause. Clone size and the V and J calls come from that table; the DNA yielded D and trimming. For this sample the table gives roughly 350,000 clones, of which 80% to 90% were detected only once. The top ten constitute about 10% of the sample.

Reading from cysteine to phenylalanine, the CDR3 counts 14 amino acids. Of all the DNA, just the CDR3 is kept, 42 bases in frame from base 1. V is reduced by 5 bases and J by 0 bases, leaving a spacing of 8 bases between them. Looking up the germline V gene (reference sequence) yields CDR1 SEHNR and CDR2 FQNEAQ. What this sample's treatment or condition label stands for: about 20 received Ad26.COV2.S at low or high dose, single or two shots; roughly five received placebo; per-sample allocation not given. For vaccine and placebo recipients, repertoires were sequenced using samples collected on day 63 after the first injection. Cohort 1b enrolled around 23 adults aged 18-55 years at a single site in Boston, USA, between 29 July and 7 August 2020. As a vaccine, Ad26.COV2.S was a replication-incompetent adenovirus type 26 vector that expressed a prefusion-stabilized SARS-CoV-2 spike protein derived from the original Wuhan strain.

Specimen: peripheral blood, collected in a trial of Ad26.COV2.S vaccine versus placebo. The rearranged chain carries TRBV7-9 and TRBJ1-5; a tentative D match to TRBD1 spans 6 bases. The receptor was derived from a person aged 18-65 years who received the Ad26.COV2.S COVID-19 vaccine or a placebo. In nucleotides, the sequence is TGTGCCAGCAGCATACAGGGTAGCAATCAGCCCCAGCATTTT. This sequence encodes CASSIQGSNQPQHF.